Given below is one T cell receptor beta chain in context. The V gene end was trimmed by 2 bases and the J gene end by 4 bases; junction bases not matched to a gene: 7. The CDR3 sequence is 16 residues long. Germline lookup yields CDR1 MNHEY and CDR2 SVGAGI. A multiplex PCR was run with 60 Vbeta primers and 13 Jbeta primers. TCRdb keeps only in-frame clones here, not all; method: immunoSEQ multiplex PCR. The sample records a few hundred thousand clones, approximately 68% being singletons. This sample is part of a study of cytomegalovirus exposure and HLA in healthy donors. The receptor's source is a woman aged 30 to 39 in good health and CMV-seronegative. Sequenced input: PBMCs. The V gene is TRBV6-5, the J gene TRBJ2-1; 8 bases line up with TRBD2. CDR3 sequence reads: CASSYGGTSIYNEQFF. The CDR3 bases are TGTGCCAGCAGTTACGGCGGGACTAGTATTTACAATGAGCAGTTCTTC.